This T cell receptor (beta chain) is from a study of cytomegalovirus exposure and HLA in healthy donors. For the study at large: Some 85 million unique TCRs, all from HLA-typed donors, were included in an early release of the data.

The PCR contained 60 Vbeta and 13 Jbeta primers. Profiled with immunoSEQ multiplex PCR; TCRdb holds only in-frame clones, not every one. The sample yields some 90,000 clones, 82% seen once. Points on this clone: Its antigen is not identified.

Study-wide results and limits: TCR beta V- and J-gene trimming, according to a later analysis, was linked to a missense DCLRE1C variant.

The receptor was isolated from a man aged 50-59 years in good health and CMV-seronegative. The specimen was PBMCs.

The CDR3 nucleotides are TGTGCCAGCAGCGTAAGGGGGGACAGGGCTGGAAACACCATATATTTT. Protein: CASSVRGDRAGNTIYF. This chain links TRBV9 with TRBJ1-3, with TRBD1 matching over 9 bases. With 1 base clipped from V and 2 bases from J, the junction kept 4 bases outside the gene matches. This CDR3 is built from 16 residues. Per germline, CDR1 SGDLS and CDR2 YYNGEE.